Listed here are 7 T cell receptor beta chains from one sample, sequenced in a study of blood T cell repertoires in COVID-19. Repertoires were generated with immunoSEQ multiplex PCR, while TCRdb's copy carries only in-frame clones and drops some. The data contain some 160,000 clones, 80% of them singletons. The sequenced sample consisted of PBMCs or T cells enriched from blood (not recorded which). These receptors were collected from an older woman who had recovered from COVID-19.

The CDR3 here is CASRTTGLEGQPQHF. CDR3 nucleotide sequence: TGTGCCAGTAGAACAACAGGCCTCGAAGGTCAGCCCCAGCATTTT. The chain is built from TRBV19 and TRBJ1-5; D may be TRBD1 (5 bases). Germline V gene lookup returns CDR1 LNHDA and CDR2 SQIVND (reference sequence). The CDR3 is 15 amino acids. V was pared by 6 bases and J by 6 bases, with 18 bases between.

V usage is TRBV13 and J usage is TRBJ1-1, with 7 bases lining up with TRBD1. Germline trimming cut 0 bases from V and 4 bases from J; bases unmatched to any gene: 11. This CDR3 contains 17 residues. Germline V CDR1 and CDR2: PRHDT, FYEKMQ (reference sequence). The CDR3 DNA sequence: TGTGCCAGCAGCTTAGGGGGGAGACAGGGAAGCCCCACTGAAGCTTTCTTT. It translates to CASSLGGRQGSPTEAFF.

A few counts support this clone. The CDR3 here is CASSRTGVNQPQHF. CDR3 DNA sequence: TGTGCCAGCAGCCGTACAGGGGTAAATCAGCCCCAGCATTTT. The rearrangement links TRBV7-2 to TRBJ1-5, with 7 positions matching TRBD1. The germline CDR1 and CDR2 sequences are SGHTA and FQGNSA. V shed 5 bases and J 4 bases; nucleotides not matched to a gene: 5. The CDR3 has 14 amino acids.

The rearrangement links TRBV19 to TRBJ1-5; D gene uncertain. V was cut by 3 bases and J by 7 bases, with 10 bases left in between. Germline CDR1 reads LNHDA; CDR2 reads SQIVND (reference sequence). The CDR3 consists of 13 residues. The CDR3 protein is CASSMPSQQPQHF. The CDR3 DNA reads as TGTGCCAGTAGTATGCCATCTCAGCAGCCCCAGCATTTT.

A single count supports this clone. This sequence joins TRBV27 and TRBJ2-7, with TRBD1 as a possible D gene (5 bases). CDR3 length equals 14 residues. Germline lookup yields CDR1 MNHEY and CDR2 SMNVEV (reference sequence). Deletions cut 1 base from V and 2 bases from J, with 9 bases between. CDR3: CASSLLRTTYEQYF. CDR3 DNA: TGTGCCAGCAGTTTATTAAGGACAACCTACGAGCAGTACTTC.

The CDR3 nucleotides are TGTGCCAGTAGCGGGGTGGGGGGACATGAGCAGTTCTTC. Its protein is CASSGVGGHEQFF. This chain joins TRBV19 and TRBJ2-1; D may be TRBD2 (6 bases). This CDR3 spans 13 amino acids. CDR1 LNHDA and CDR2 SQIVND come from the germline V gene (reference sequence). Trimming removed 6 bases from V and 8 bases from J, with 14 bases in between.

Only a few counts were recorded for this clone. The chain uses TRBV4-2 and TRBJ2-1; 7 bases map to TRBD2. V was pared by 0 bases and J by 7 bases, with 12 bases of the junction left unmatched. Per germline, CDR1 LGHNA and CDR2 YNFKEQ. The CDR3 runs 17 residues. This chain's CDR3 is CASSQDLVGGGGNEQFF. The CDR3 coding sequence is TGTGCCAGCAGCCAAGATCTTGTGGGCGGGGGTGGTAATGAGCAGTTCTTC.